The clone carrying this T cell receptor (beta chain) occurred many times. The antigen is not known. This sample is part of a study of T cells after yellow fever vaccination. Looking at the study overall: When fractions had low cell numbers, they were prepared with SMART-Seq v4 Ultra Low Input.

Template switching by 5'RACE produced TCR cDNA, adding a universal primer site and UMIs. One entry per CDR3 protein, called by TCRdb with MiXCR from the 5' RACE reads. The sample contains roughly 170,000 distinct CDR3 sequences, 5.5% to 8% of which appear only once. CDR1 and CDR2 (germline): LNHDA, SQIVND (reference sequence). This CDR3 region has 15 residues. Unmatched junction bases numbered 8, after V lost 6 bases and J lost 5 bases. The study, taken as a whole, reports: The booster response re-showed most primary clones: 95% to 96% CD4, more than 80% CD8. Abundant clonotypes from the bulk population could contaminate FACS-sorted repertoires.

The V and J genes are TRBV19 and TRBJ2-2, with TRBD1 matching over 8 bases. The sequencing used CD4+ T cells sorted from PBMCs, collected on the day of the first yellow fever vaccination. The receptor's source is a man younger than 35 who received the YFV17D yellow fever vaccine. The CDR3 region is CASSPPQGVTGELFF. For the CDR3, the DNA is TGTGCCAGTAGCCCCCCACAGGGGGTTACCGGGGAGCTGTTTTTT.